The 13 T cell receptor beta chains listed next were all sequenced from one sample in a study of cytomegalovirus exposure and HLA in healthy donors (dated by TCRdb to about 2017). Libraries were prepared through the immunoSEQ multiplex PCR assay. For the multiplex PCR, a mixture combining 60 forward primers for TCR Vbeta segments and 13 reverse primers for TCR Jbeta segments was used. TCRdb mirrors the immuneACCESS table, restricted to in-frame sequences. Some clones are absent from its copies; in checked studies, under half trace to an unresolved V gene, and the reason for the others is unknown. This sample comprises around 260,000 clones, about four fifths of them detected only once. The top ten hold more than 0.3% of the sample. Specimen: PBMCs. These receptors were taken from a girl aged 2 to 10 in good health and CMV-seronegative.

V is TRBV4-1 and J is TRBJ2-6, with TRBD1 as a possible D gene (6 bases). V gave up 5 bases and J gave up 0 bases, with 17 bases separating them. The CDR3 runs 18 residues. Germline values: CDR1 MGHRA, CDR2 YSYEKL. The CDR3 protein is CASSERQDRHSGANVLTF. DNA of the CDR3: TGCGCCAGCAGCGAAAGACAGGATCGTCACTCTGGGGCCAACGTCCTGACTTTC.

The genes are TRBV6-1 and TRBJ2-7; 8 bases fit TRBD2. The trim removed 3 bases at V and 3 bases at J, leaving 7 bases unmatched. The CDR3 spans 15 residues. CDR1 is MNHNS and CDR2 is SASEGT in the germline V gene. Here the CDR3 DNA reads TGTGCCAGCAGTGACGGCCCGGGGGGGATCTACGAGCAGTACTTC. This encodes CASSDGPGGIYEQYF.

The chain employs TRBV5-8 and TRBJ2-2; TRBD2 agrees at 9 bases. The CDR3 is made up of 16 amino acids. With 2 bases clipped from V and 5 bases from J, the junction kept 7 bases outside the gene matches. The germline V gene encodes CDR1 SGHTS and CDR2 YDEGEE. As DNA, the CDR3 is TGTGCCAGCAGCTTAGCTCTAGCGGGGCCTACCGGGGAGCTGTTTTTT. Its protein is CASSLALAGPTGELFF. Filled out from reference TRBV5-8 and TRBJ2-2, the complete variable domain reads EAGVTQSPTHLIKTRGQQATLRCSPISGHTSVYWYQQALGLGLQFLLWYDEGEERNRGNFPPRFSGRQFPNYSSELNVNALELEDSALYLCASSLALAGPTGELFFGEGSRLTVL.

The V call is TRBV5-1, the J call TRBJ2-1; a possible D gene is TRBD2 (6 bases). Trimming removed 6 bases from V and 0 bases from J, with 13 bases in between. Germline loops: CDR1 SGHRS, CDR2 YFSETQ. This CDR3 spans 15 amino acids. The CDR3 spells CASTLDGSSYNEQFF. The CDR3 coding sequence is TGCGCCAGCACCCTGGACGGGAGCTCCTACAATGAGCAGTTCTTC.

The chain couples TRBV30 to TRBJ1-6; D remains unclear. The CDR3 is 14 amino acids. The germline V gene has CDR1 GTSNPN and CDR2 SVGIG (reference sequence). V lost 0 bases, J lost 6 bases, and 9 bases lay in between. CDR3 sequence reads: CAWSVGAGNSPLHF. CDR3 nucleotides: TGTGCCTGGAGTGTCGGAGCCGGTAATTCACCCCTCCACTTT.

This rearrangement joins TRBV7-3 to TRBJ2-1; no clear D gene. V was shortened by 2 bases and J by 6 bases, with 5 bases between the two germline ends. Germline lookup yields CDR1 SGHTA and CDR2 FQGTGA. The CDR3 is 12 amino acids. The chain's CDR3 is CASSLPGNEQFF. CDR3 nucleotide sequence: TGTGCCAGCAGCTTACCAGGCAATGAGCAGTTCTTC.

The chain links TRBV7-8 to TRBJ1-2; tentative D call: TRBD1 (5 bases). This CDR3 contains 14 residues. V lost 4 bases and J lost 7, with 16 bases in between. Germline V CDR1 and CDR2: SGHVS, FQNEAQ. CDR3: CASSSVDSSRGYTF. CDR3 sequence (DNA): TGTGCCAGCAGCTCCGTCGACAGTTCCCGTGGCTACACCTTC.

V gene TRBV2 combines with J gene TRBJ2-3, with 12 bases lining up with TRBD2. The junction had 3 bases not matched to a gene; V was cut back by 6 bases and J by 5 bases. CDR1 and CDR2 from the germline V gene are SNHLY and FYNNEI. The CDR3 runs 14 residues. CDR3: CASSETSGRDTQYF. CDR3 sequence (DNA): TGTGCCAGCAGCGAGACTAGCGGGAGAGATACGCAGTATTTT.

The chain carries TRBV6-5 and TRBJ1-1; 7 bases align to TRBD1. V lost 2 bases to trimming and J lost 2 bases; unmatched junction nucleotides: 5. The CDR3 is made up of 15 amino acids. Germline V gene lookup returns CDR1 MNHEY and CDR2 SVGAGI. The CDR3 protein is CASSYARTGNTEAFF. The CDR3 DNA is TGTGCCAGCAGTTACGCAAGGACAGGAAACACTGAAGCTTTCTTT.

The gene calls are TRBV6-5 and TRBJ2-5, with 8 bases fitting TRBD2. V gave up 1 base and J gave up 5 bases; unmatched junction bases: 9. CDR1 is MNHEY and CDR2 is SVGAGI in the germline V gene. The CDR3 runs 16 residues. The CDR3 nucleotides read TGTGCCAGCAGTTACTTACCGAGCGGGAGTACGGAGACCCAGTACTTC. Protein product: CASSYLPSGSTETQYF.

The chain couples TRBV27 to TRBJ1-1; D is unclear. CDR1 and CDR2 (germline): MNHEY, SMNVEV (reference sequence). This CDR3 is 15 amino acids long. V was cut by 2 bases and J by 0 bases, with 10 bases left in between. CDR3: CASSLRNSLNTEAFF. The CDR3 bases are TGTGCCAGCAGTTTAAGAAACAGCCTGAACACTGAAGCTTTCTTT.

The chain couples TRBV29-1 to TRBJ2-6; 7 bases map to TRBD2. The CDR3 covers 16 residues. Germline V gene sequence: CDR1 SQVTM, CDR2 ANQGSEA. The V segment lost 6 bases and the J segment 0 bases; nucleotides outside the gene matches: 8. The CDR3 DNA reads as TGCAGCGTGAGACGGGAGGAACACTCTGGGGCCAACGTCCTGACTTTC. This codes for CSVRREEHSGANVLTF.

This clone has more than one count but fewer than ten. V is TRBV27 and J is TRBJ1-5; 7 nucleotides align to TRBD1. V shed 4 bases, J shed 4 bases, and the junction held 4 bases outside the gene matches. The germline CDR1 and CDR2 sequences are MNHEY and SMNVEV (reference sequence). The CDR3 extends over 14 amino acids. The CDR3 DNA reads as TGTGCCAGCAGTTGGACAGGAGGAAATCAGCCCCAGCATTTT. This encodes CASSWTGGNQPQHF.